The sequence of this T cell receptor beta chain was determined in a study of cytomegalovirus exposure and HLA in healthy donors. The study's findings and limits: Reportedly, diagnosis of cytomegalovirus status by the classifier showed high specificity and sensitivity.

Concerning this clone itself: Antigen unknown.

The PCR contained 60 Vbeta and 13 Jbeta primers. Produced via immunoSEQ multiplex PCR; TCRdb's table is partial and in-frame only. Of about 130,000 clones in the sample, about four fifths were seen once. V lost 0 bases and J lost 4, with 15 bases in between. There are 16 residues in the CDR3. From germline, CDR1 is MGHRA and CDR2 YSYEKL. The TCR originated in a young man in good health and CMV-seronegative. Input material: PBMCs. The V and J genes are TRBV4-1 and TRBJ2-5; D is perhaps TRBD1 (5 bases). The CDR3 sequence is CASSQDPIPDIETQYF. CDR3 DNA sequence: TGCGCCAGCAGCCAAGACCCAATTCCGGACATAGAGACCCAGTACTTC.